What follows are 21 T cell receptor beta chains derived from one specimen sequenced in a study of blood T cell repertoires in COVID-19. The data were produced by immunoSEQ multiplex PCR, yet TCRdb's version contains in-frame clones alone and is incomplete. The sample has about 320,000 clones, around nine tenths seen once. Sequences were obtained from PBMCs or T cells enriched from blood (not recorded which). All receptors derive from a woman aged 25 to 39 who had been exposed to COVID-19.

This chain connects TRBV2 to TRBJ1-6; 9 positions match TRBD1. Germline V gene sequence: CDR1 SNHLY, CDR2 FYNNEI. Germline trimming cut 7 bases from V and 9 bases from J; bases unmatched to any gene: 10. CDR3 length equals 15 residues. The CDR3, as DNA: TGTGCCAGCAATGGGCAAGGGGGACAGGGTTCACCCCTCCACTTT. Translation gives CASNGQGGQGSPLHF.

This clone was observed once. V usage is TRBV6-5 and J usage is TRBJ2-7, with 9 bases lining up with TRBD1. In germline, CDR1 is MNHEY, CDR2 SVGAGI. The junction had 8 bases not matched to a gene; V was cut back by 5 bases and J by 6 bases. The CDR3 is made up of 14 amino acids. CDR3 region: CASSTQGASGEQYF. The DNA of the CDR3 is TGTGCCAGCAGTACACAGGGGGCTTCAGGCGAGCAGTACTTC.

The chain combines TRBV6-5 with TRBJ2-2; D ambiguous. V dropped 2 bases and J dropped 3 bases, with 4 bases sitting between them. The germline CDR1 and CDR2 sequences are MNHEY and SVGAGI. CDR3 size: 13 residues. This CDR3 reads CASSYLDTGELFF. The CDR3 nucleotides read TGTGCCAGCAGTTACCTCGACACCGGGGAGCTGTTTTTT.

This clone occurred once. J is TRBJ2-3 and V is TRBV5-1; TRBD2 aligns across 9 bases. The CDR3 has 17 amino acids. J lost 0 bases, V lost 4 bases, and 9 bases had no gene match. Germline lookup yields CDR1 SGHRS and CDR2 YFSETQ. The DNA for the CDR3 is TGCGCCAGCAGCACCACCCCTAGCGGGGCTAGCACAGATACGCAGTATTTT. Translating it yields CASSTTPSGASTDTQYF.

V and J are TRBV6-5 and TRBJ2-1, with D maybe TRBD2 (6 bases). The CDR3 runs to 15 residues. CDR1 is MNHEY and CDR2 is SVGAGI in the germline V gene. V lost 2 bases, J lost 6 bases, and 14 bases lay in between. The CDR3 spells CASSYVGLPLNEQFF. The CDR3 DNA is TGTGCCAGCAGTTACGTAGGACTACCTCTCAATGAGCAGTTCTTC.

The chain is built from TRBV4-2 and TRBJ1-1, with TRBD1 identical over 8 bases. V was pared by 3 bases and J by 11 bases, with 17 bases of the junction left unmatched. Per the germline V gene, CDR1 is LGHNA and CDR2 is YNFKEQ. The CDR3 extends over 16 amino acids. The CDR3 is CASSQNIQQGDVMAFF. The CDR3 region has the DNA TGTGCCAGCAGCCAGAATATTCAACAGGGGGACGTTATGGCTTTCTTT.

The V gene is TRBV29-1, the J gene TRBJ1-5; 7 bases are a match to TRBD1. This CDR3 is 15 amino acids long. Germline CDR1 reads SQVTM; CDR2 reads ANQGSEA. V shed 5 bases and J 0 bases; nucleotides not matched to a gene: 7. CDR3 DNA sequence: TGCAGCGTTAGACAGGGTTGGGGTAGCAATCAGCCCCAGCATTTT. This gives the protein CSVRQGWGSNQPQHF. The entire variable domain, with the rest obtained from reference TRBV29-1 and TRBJ1-5, is as follows: SAVISQKPSRDICQRGTSLTIQCQVDSQVTMMFWYRQQPGQSLTLIATANQGSEATYESGFVIDKFPISRPNLTFSTLTVSNMSPEDSSIYLCSVRQGWGSNQPQHFGDGTRLSIL.

The chain combines TRBV21-1 with TRBJ1-5; no check of the table's D call, TRBD1, against the DNA was made. TRBV21-1 is annotated as a pseudogene. CDR3 size: 17 residues. In DNA, the CDR3 is TGTGCCAGCAGCAAATATGAAGGACAGGCTAGCAATCAGCCCCAGCATTTT. Its translation is CASSKYEGQASNQPQHF.

J is TRBJ1-1 and V is TRBV27, with unresolved D. From germline, CDR1 is MNHEY and CDR2 SMNVEV (reference sequence). V shed 4 bases and J shed 5 bases, with 14 bases lying between them. The CDR3 is 14 amino acids. The CDR3: CASSSQVLLTEAFF. The CDR3 coding sequence is TGTGCCAGCAGTTCCCAGGTTCTGCTAACTGAAGCTTTCTTT.

V gene TRBV4-3 combines with J gene TRBJ1-5; D is uncertain. Germline loops: CDR1 LGHNA, CDR2 YSLEER. Trimming left V 0 bases short and J 6 bases short, with 6 bases between. The CDR3 extends over 13 amino acids. The CDR3 protein is CASSQDVLQPQHF. CDR3 nucleotides: TGCGCCAGCAGCCAAGATGTCCTTCAGCCCCAGCATTTT.

The chain employs TRBV7-8 and TRBJ1-2, with 7 nucleotides matching TRBD1. V lost 4 bases to trimming and J lost 0 bases; unmatched junction nucleotides: 8. Germline V gives CDR1 SGHVS, CDR2 FQNEAQ. The CDR3 length is 16 residues. The CDR3 DNA follows: TGTGCCAGCAGCTCCCCGACTCAGGGGGCTAACTATGGCTACACCTTC. This translates into CASSSPTQGANYGYTF.

In DNA form, the CDR3 reads TGTGCCAGCAGCCCCGGCAGGGGAAAGTACGAGCAGTACTTC. The encoded protein is CASSPGRGKYEQYF. The V call is TRBV2, the J call TRBJ2-7; D perhaps matches TRBD1 (6 bases). Germline V CDR1 and CDR2: SNHLY, FYNNEI. The V gene lost 6 bases and the J gene lost 4 bases, with 16 bases spanning the gap. The length of the CDR3 is 14 residues.

The rearrangement joins TRBV4-1 to TRBJ1-4; 7 bases are a match to TRBD1. There are 16 residues in the CDR3. The trim removed 4 bases at V and 2 bases at J, leaving 7 bases unmatched. The germline V gene has CDR1 MGHRA and CDR2 YSYEKL. The CDR3 spells CASSLSRGRTNEKLFF. CDR3 DNA: TGCGCCAGCAGCCTAAGCAGGGGGAGGACTAATGAAAAACTGTTTTTT.

The chain has TRBV7-2 and TRBJ1-1; a possible D gene is TRBD1 (6 bases). V lost 5 bases to trimming and J lost 5 bases, with 15 bases between them. Per the germline V gene, CDR1 is SGHTA and CDR2 is FQGNSA. The length of the CDR3 is 14 residues. The CDR3 loop is CASSGSLRGTEAFF. CDR3 coding DNA: TGTGCCAGCAGCGGTTCGTTGAGGGGGACTGAAGCTTTCTTT.

V is TRBV7-3 and J is TRBJ2-7, with D perhaps TRBD2 (6 bases). Trimming pared 5 bases from V and 3 bases from J, leaving 11 bases between. Germline V gene sequence: CDR1 SGHTA, CDR2 FQGTGA. CDR3 length equals 13 residues. In nucleotides, the CDR3 is TGTGCCAGCAGCCTGGGCGGGGTCTACGAGCAGTACTTC. It encodes CASSLGGVYEQYF. The complete variable domain, with remaining parts taken from reference TRBV7-3 and TRBJ2-7, reads GAGVSQTPSNKVTEKGKYVELRCDPISGHTALYWYRQSLGQGPEFLIYFQGTGAADDSGLPNDRFFAVRPEGSVSTLKIQRTERGDSAVYLCASSLGGVYEQYFGPGTRLTVT.

This rearrangement joins TRBV3-1 (or the pseudogene TRBV3-2) to TRBJ1-2; D is undetermined. The V end lost 3 bases, the J end lost 6 bases, and 8 bases lay between the germline ends. CDR1 is LGHDT and CDR2 is YNNKEL in the germline V gene (reference sequence). The CDR3 has 12 amino acids. The CDR3 region is CASSQDGDGYTF. The CDR3 DNA reads as TGTGCCAGCAGCCAGGACGGGGATGGCTACACCTTC.

This chain connects TRBV6-5 to TRBJ2-2; D may be TRBD2 (5 bases). CDR3 length: 14 amino acids. Germline V lookup: CDR1 MNHEY, CDR2 SVGAGI. Between the trimmed V and J ends, which lost 5 bases and 2 bases, there was a span of 9 bases. CDR3 sequence: CASSRLANTGELFF. CDR3 bases: TGTGCCAGCAGTCGGCTAGCCAACACCGGGGAGCTGTTTTTT.

This sequence joins TRBV19 and TRBJ2-3; possible D gene TRBD1, 5 bases. The V end lost 4 bases, the J end lost 5 bases, and 10 bases lay between the germline ends. The CDR3 has 13 residues. Germline V gene lookup returns CDR1 LNHDA and CDR2 SQIVND (reference sequence). CDR3 residues: CASSSRARDTQYF. CDR3 nucleotide sequence: TGTGCCAGTAGTAGCAGGGCCCGAGATACGCAGTATTTT.

The rearrangement links TRBV7-3 to TRBJ1-2; 8 bases match TRBD1. The CDR3 is made up of 14 amino acids. V gave up 8 bases and J gave up 8 bases; unmatched junction bases: 13. Germline V gene lookup returns CDR1 SGHTA and CDR2 FQGTGA. CDR3 residues: CASFNRQGIRGYTF. CDR3 in DNA: TGTGCCAGCTTCAACCGACAGGGGATTCGCGGCTACACCTTC.

The chain recombines TRBV6-4 with TRBJ2-3; the D gene is possibly TRBD2 (7 bases). Trimming cost V 3 bases and J 4 bases, with 11 bases left between them. Germline V gene sequence: CDR1 MRHNA, CDR2 SNTAGT. This CDR3 comprises 14 residues. This CDR3 reads CASSEGGGSDTQYF. The CDR3 coding sequence is TGTGCCAGCAGTGAGGGGGGGGGCTCAGATACGCAGTATTTT.

This chain uses TRBV7-2 with TRBJ2-7; TRBD2 is a possible D gene (5 bases). CDR1 is SGHTA and CDR2 is FQGNSA in the germline V gene. The CDR3 length is 13 residues. The V gene lost 1 base and the J gene lost 6 bases, with 10 bases spanning the gap. The CDR3, as DNA: TGTGCCAGCAGCTTAGAATACGGAGGCGAGCAGTACTTC. It yields the protein CASSLEYGGEQYF.